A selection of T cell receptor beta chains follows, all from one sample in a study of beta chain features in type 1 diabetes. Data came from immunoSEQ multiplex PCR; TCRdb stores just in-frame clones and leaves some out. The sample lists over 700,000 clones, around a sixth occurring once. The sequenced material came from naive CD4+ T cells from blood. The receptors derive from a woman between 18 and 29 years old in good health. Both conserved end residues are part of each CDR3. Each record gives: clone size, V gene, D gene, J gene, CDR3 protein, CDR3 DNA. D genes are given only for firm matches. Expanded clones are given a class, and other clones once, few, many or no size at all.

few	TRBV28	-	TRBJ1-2	CASSPEVGVDYGYTF	TGTGCCAGCAGTCCCGAGGTGGGGGTGGACTATGGCTACACCTTC
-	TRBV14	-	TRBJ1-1	CASSQDIGGVNTEAFF	TGTGCCAGCAGCCAAGATATCGGAGGTGTGAACACTGAAGCTTTCTTT
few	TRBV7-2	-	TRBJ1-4	CASSLAGRRTFEKLFF	TGTGCCAGCAGCTTAGCGGGACGCCGGACGTTTGAAAAACTGTTTTTT
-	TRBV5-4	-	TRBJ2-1	CASSAGRDNEQFF	TGTGCCAGCAGCGCGGGCCGGGACAATGAGCAGTTCTTC
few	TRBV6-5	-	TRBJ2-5	CASSASRTQETQYF	TGTGCCAGCAGTGCCTCCAGAACTCAAGAGACCCAGTACTTC
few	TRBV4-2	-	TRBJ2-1	CASSQDRTPSGPYNEQFF	TGTGCCAGCAGCCAAGATAGGACCCCGAGCGGTCCCTACAATGAGCAGTTCTTC
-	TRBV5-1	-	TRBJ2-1	CAVRSQNDDEQFF	TGCGCCGTGAGAAGCCAGAATGACGATGAGCAGTTCTTC
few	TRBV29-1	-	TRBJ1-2	CSASQWGRDYGYTF	TGCAGCGCTAGCCAGTGGGGGAGAGACTATGGCTACACCTTC
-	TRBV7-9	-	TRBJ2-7	CAVPAPGQPYEQYF	TGTGCCGTCCCCGCACCCGGACAGCCGTACGAGCAGTACTTC
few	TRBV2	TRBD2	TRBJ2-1	CASSEGGRDIYNEQFF	TGTGCCAGCAGTGAAGGCGGGAGGGATATTTACAATGAGCAGTTCTTC
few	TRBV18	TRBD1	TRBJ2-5	CASSRTGTQETQYF	TGTGCCAGCTCCCGGACAGGGACCCAAGAGACCCAGTACTTC
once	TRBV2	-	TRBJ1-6	CASSGHTTSSPLHF	TGTGCCAGCAGTGGGCACACCACGAGTTCACCCCTCCACTTT
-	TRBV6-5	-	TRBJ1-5	CASRRDKYSNQPQHF	TGTGCCAGCAGGCGGGACAAATATAGCAATCAGCCCCAGCATTTT
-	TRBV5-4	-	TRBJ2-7	CASSAREYSYEQYF	TGTGCCAGCAGCGCTAGAGAATACTCCTACGAGCAGTACTTC
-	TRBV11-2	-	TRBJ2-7	CASRWTSYEQYF	TGTGCCAGCAGATGGACTTCGTACGAGCAGTACTTC
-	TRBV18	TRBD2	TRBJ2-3	CASSPGLATDTQYF	TGTGCCAGCTCACCGGGACTAGCGACAGATACGCAGTATTTT
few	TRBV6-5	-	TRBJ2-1	CASSYQESSYNEQFF	TGTGCCAGCAGTTATCAGGAGAGCTCCTACAATGAGCAGTTCTTC
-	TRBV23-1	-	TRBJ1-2	CASSQSRTAHTTYGYTF	TGCGCCAGCAGTCAATCTCGGACAGCACATACCACCTATGGCTACACCTTC
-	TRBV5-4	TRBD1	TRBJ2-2	CASSRGTGGPGELFF	TGTGCCAGCAGCAGAGGGACAGGGGGCCCCGGGGAGCTGTTTTTT
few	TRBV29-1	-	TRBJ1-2	CSVGLGDWGYTF	TGCAGCGTTGGTCTGGGAGACTGGGGCTACACCTTC
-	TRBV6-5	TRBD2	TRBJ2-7	CASSYGLAGGRKEYF	TGTGCCAGCAGTTACGGCTTAGCGGGAGGGCGAAAGGAATACTTC
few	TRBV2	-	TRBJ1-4	CASRPDGGANEKLFF	TGTGCCAGCAGGCCAGATGGTGGGGCTAATGAAAAACTGTTTTTT
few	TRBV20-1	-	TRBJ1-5	CSASSNQPQHF	TGCAGTGCTAGTAGCAATCAGCCCCAGCATTTT
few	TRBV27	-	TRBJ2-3	CASMAGALNTQYF	TGTGCCAGCATGGCAGGGGCTTTGAATACGCAGTATTTT
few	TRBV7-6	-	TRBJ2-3	CASSPLITDTQYF	TGTGCCAGCAGCCCCTTGATCACAGATACGCAGTATTTT
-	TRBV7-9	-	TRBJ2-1	CASSRADEQFF	TGTGCCAGCAGCCGTGCAGATGAGCAGTTCTTC
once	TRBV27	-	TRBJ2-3	CASSFQGLTDTQYF	TGTGCCAGCAGTTTCCAGGGTCTAACAGATACGCAGTATTTT
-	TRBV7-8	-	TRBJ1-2	CASSLAPQGDNYGYTF	TGTGCCAGCAGCTTAGCACCGCAGGGCGACAACTATGGCTACACCTTC
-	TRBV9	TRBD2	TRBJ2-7	CASSVSASGTYEQYF	TGTGCCAGCAGCGTTTCCGCTAGCGGGACCTACGAGCAGTACTTC
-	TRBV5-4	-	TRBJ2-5	CASSVGPYGETQYF	TGTGCCAGCAGCGTCGGTCCTTATGGGGAGACCCAGTACTTC
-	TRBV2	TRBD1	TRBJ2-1	CASMVQTGGYEQFF	TGTGCCAGCATGGTCCAGACAGGGGGTTATGAGCAGTTCTTC
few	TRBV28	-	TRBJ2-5	CASSFLSRGQYF	TGTGCCAGCAGTTTTCTCAGCCGGGGCCAGTACTTC
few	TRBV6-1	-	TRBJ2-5	CASSGPVGQETQYF	TGTGCCAGCAGCGGTCCGGTCGGTCAAGAGACCCAGTACTTC
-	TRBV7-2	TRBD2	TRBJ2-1	CASSRPGLAYNEQFF	TGTGCCAGCAGCCGCCCGGGACTAGCTTACAATGAGCAGTTCTTC
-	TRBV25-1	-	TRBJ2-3	CASSDQGRSDTQYF	TGTGCCAGCAGTGATCAGGGGCGGAGCGATACGCAGTATTTT
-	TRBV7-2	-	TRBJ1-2	CASSNRGVANYGYTF	TGTGCCAGCAGCAACAGAGGGGTAGCTAACTATGGCTACACCTTC
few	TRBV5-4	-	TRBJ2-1	CASSRTGSSYNEQFF	TGTGCCAGCAGCCGAACAGGGAGCTCCTACAATGAGCAGTTCTTC
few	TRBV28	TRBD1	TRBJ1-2	CASSRTWTGEGYTF	TGTGCCAGCAGTCGAACATGGACAGGAGAGGGCTACACCTTC
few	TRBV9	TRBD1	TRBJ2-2	CASSVAGQGYGELFF	TGTGCCAGCAGCGTCGCCGGACAGGGTTACGGGGAGCTGTTTTTT
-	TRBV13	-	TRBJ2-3	CASSPSTDTQYF	TGTGCCAGCAGCCCAAGCACAGATACGCAGTATTTT
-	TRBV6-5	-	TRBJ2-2	CASSRSIAGELFF	TGTGCCAGCAGCCGAAGTATCGCCGGGGAGCTGTTTTTT
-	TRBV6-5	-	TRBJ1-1	CASRRGQITEAFF	TGTGCCAGCAGGAGAGGACAGATCACTGAAGCTTTCTTT
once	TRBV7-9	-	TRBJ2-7	CASSSPLNSYEQYF	TGTGCCAGCAGCTCACCCCTCAACTCCTACGAGCAGTACTTC
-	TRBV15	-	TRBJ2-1	CATSRVGGSYNEQFF	TGTGCCACCAGCAGAGTCGGGGGCTCCTACAATGAGCAGTTCTTC